This section outlines one T cell receptor (beta chain) sequence together with its context. Profiling relied on immunoSEQ multiplex PCR, and the TCRdb table lists in-frame clones only, not all of them. The repertoire holds around 150,000 clones, with 70% to 85% as singletons. This record comes from a study of cytotoxic CD8 clonotypes in ibrutinib-treated CLL. Study details: The cohort had some 10 relapsed/refractory and some 14 treatment-naive patients, around 18 IGHV unmutated.

The CDR3 covers 14 residues. The germline gives CDR1 SQVTM, CDR2 ANQGSEA. V lost 5 bases to trimming and J lost 8 bases; unmatched junction nucleotides: 6. The TCR was taken from a human donor with chronic lymphocytic leukemia. This chain joins TRBV29-1 and TRBJ2-1, with 13 positions matching TRBD2. Sample: PBMCs, taken after 12 months of ibrutinib treatment. This chain's CDR3 is CSVITSGGGDEQFF. The DNA of the CDR3 is TGCAGCGTTATCACTAGCGGGGGGGGCGATGAGCAGTTCTTC.